A selection of T cell receptor beta chains follows, all from one sample in a study of T cell responses to AZD1222 COVID-19 vaccine. Clones were read by immunoSEQ multiplex PCR, and TCRdb kept only the in-frame ones, dropping some. The table lists tens of thousands of clones, around nine tenths of them singletons. The sequencing used peripheral blood, collected 28 days after the second AZD1222 dose. Receptors were obtained from an adult who received the AZD1222 COVID-19 vaccine. The CDR3 runs from the conserved cysteine through the conserved F or W. D genes are given only for firm matches. Clone size is shown for a subset of rows, as once, few, many or a class of expanded clone.

CDR3aa	CDR3nt	v_gene	j_gene	d_gene	abundance
CASSNRDSASEQYF	TGTGCCAGCAGCAACCGGGACAGCGCCTCAGAGCAGTACTTC	TRBV7-2	TRBJ2-7	TRBD1	NA
CASSPSGVGSTEAFF	TGCGCCAGCAGTCCCTCAGGGGTGGGGAGCACTGAAGCTTTCTTT	TRBV10-1	TRBJ1-1	NA	NA
CASTPLRDCGNTIYF	TGCGCCAGCACCCCTTTAAGGGACTGTGGAAACACCATATATTTT	TRBV23-1	TRBJ1-3	NA	NA
CASSAYGTSSYNEQFF	TGTGCCAGCAGCGCGTACGGGACAAGCTCCTACAATGAGCAGTTCTTC	TRBV9	TRBJ2-1	NA	NA
CASSQEGQPQHF	TGTGCCAGCAGCCAAGAGGGGCAGCCCCAGCATTTT	TRBV3-1/TRBV3-2	TRBJ1-5	NA	NA
CASSRSQLQGSDTQYF	TGTGCCAGCAGTCGCTCTCAGTTACAGGGGTCAGATACGCAGTATTTT	TRBV2	TRBJ2-3	TRBD1	few
CASSQDVGRTDTQYF	TGTGCCAGCAGCCAAGATGTGGGGCGCACAGATACGCAGTATTTT	TRBV4-2	TRBJ2-3	NA	NA
CASSLRDAADEQFF	TGTGCCAGCAGCTTACGGGACGCAGCCGATGAGCAGTTCTTC	TRBV7-3	TRBJ2-1	NA	NA
CASSPYLMTSGGPDTQYF	TGTGCCAGCAGCCCGTACCTAATGACTAGCGGGGGGCCAGATACGCAGTATTTT	TRBV5-4	TRBJ2-3	TRBD2	few
CASSPRSQTNTEAFF	TGTGCCAGCTCACCGAGGTCACAAACGAACACTGAAGCTTTCTTT	TRBV18	TRBJ1-1	NA	NA
CASSVEGGQEKLFF	TGTGCCAGCAGTGTAGAGGGGGGGCAGGAAAAACTGTTTTTT	TRBV2	TRBJ1-4	NA	NA
CASSGKIGQGNTEAFF	TGTGCCAGCAGTGGAAAGATAGGACAGGGGAACACTGAAGCTTTCTTT	TRBV6-1	TRBJ1-1	TRBD1	NA
CASSLGGTGVEAFF	TGTGCCAGCAGCTTGGGCGGGACAGGGGTTGAAGCTTTCTTT	TRBV7-3	TRBJ1-1	TRBD1	NA
CASSQGLQGLNSPLHF	TGTGCCAGCAGCCAAGGCTTGCAGGGACTGAATTCACCCCTCCACTTT	TRBV4-2	TRBJ1-6	NA	NA
CASSRGTVVQETQYF	TGCGCCAGCAGCAGAGGGACCGTAGTCCAAGAGACCCAGTACTTC	TRBV5-1	TRBJ2-5	NA	once
CASSVGQGAFF	NA	TRBV12-3/TRBV12-4	TRBJ1-4	NA	NA
CAWSVLQGVGYTF	TGTGCCTGGAGTGTACTACAGGGGGTGGGCTACACCTTC	TRBV30	TRBJ1-2	TRBD1	NA
CASRMDGSLGYTF	TGTGCCAGTAGGATGGACGGGTCGCTCGGCTACACCTTC	TRBV19	TRBJ1-2	NA	NA
CASSQGAVEQYF	TGTGCCAGCAGCCAAGGGGCGGTCGAGCAGTACTTC	TRBV7-6	TRBJ2-7	NA	NA
CASSLNSGSADNSPLHF	TGTGCCAGCAGTTTAAACTCCGGGTCGGCCGATAATTCACCCCTCCACTTT	TRBV27	TRBJ1-6	NA	NA
CASSLVAGARTDTQYF	TGTGCCAGCAGCTTAGTGGCGGGGGCCCGCACAGATACGCAGTATTTT	TRBV11-2	TRBJ2-3	NA	NA
CASSSTSGSPLHF	TGTGCCAGCAGCTCAACTTCAGGGTCACCCCTCCACTTT	TRBV7-3	TRBJ1-6	NA	NA
CASSLGLAGGTDTQYF	TGTGCCAGCAGCTTAGGGCTAGCGGGTGGCACAGATACGCAGTATTTT	TRBV7-2	TRBJ2-3	TRBD2	once
CASSFAPGANGFGYTF	NA	TRBV12-1	TRBJ1-2	NA	NA
CASSLAGEREQFF	TGTGCCAGCAGTTTAGCGGGGGAAAGGGAGCAGTTCTTC	TRBV12-3/TRBV12-4	TRBJ2-1	NA	NA
CATSTLLAGGTDTQYF	TGTGCCACCAGCACACTTCTTGCGGGGGGCACAGATACGCAGTATTTT	TRBV15	TRBJ2-3	TRBD2	NA
CASSYSTGTGLSPLHF	TGTGCCAGCAGTTACTCGACCGGGACAGGGCTTTCACCCCTCCACTTT	TRBV6-5	TRBJ1-6	TRBD1	NA
CASSLGGNRFGYGYTF	TGTGCCAGCAGCTTAGGCGGGAACCGCTTCGGCTATGGCTACACCTTC	TRBV11-2	TRBJ1-2	NA	NA